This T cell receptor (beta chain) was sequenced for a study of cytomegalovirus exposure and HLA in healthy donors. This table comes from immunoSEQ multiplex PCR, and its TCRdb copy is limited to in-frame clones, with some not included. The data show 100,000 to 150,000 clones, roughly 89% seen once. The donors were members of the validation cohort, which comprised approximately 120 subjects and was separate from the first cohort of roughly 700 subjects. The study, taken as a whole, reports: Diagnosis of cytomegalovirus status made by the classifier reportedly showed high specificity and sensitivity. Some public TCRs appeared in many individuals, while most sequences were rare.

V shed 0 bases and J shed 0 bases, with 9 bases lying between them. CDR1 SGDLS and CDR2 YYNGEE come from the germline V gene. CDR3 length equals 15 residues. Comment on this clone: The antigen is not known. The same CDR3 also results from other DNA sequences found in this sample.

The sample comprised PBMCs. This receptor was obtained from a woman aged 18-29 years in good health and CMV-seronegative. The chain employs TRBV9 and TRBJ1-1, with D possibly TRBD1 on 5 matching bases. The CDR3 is CASSVVDSLNTEAFF. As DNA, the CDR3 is TGTGCCAGCAGCGTAGTTGACAGCTTGAACACTGAAGCTTTCTTT.